The present entry profiles one T cell receptor beta chain with its context. Its antigen remains unknown. The data were produced by immunoSEQ multiplex PCR, yet TCRdb's version contains in-frame clones alone and is incomplete. The sample lists 40,000 to 60,000 clones, approximately 86% seen once, with about 15% in the top ten. This record comes from a study of T cells in localized non-small cell lung cancer. This CDR3 spans 12 amino acids. Germline loops: CDR1 SGHTA, CDR2 FQGTGA. The junction had 3 bases not matched to a gene; V was cut back by 5 bases and J by 7 bases. Study-wide results and limits: Higher blood T cell density went with longer overall survival.

The clonotype originates from a female donor with stage II lung adenocarcinoma. The source was PBMCs, collected before any cancer treatment. This chain uses TRBV7-3 with TRBJ1-2, with 8 bases fitting TRBD1. CDR3 region: CASSDRGSGYTF. The CDR3 nucleotides are TGTGCCAGCAGCGACAGGGGTTCTGGCTACACCTTC.